The TCR beta chain described here comes from a study of cytomegalovirus exposure and HLA in healthy donors. Primers for the PCR totalled 60 Vbeta and 13 Jbeta. Using immunoSEQ multiplex PCR, the repertoire was profiled, and TCRdb retains in-frame clones only, with some absent. This table has more than 85,000 clones, about 80% appearing once. The CDR3 contains 14 residues. V lost 2 bases and J 1 base, leaving 9 bases between the germline ends. The germline gives CDR1 SGDLS, CDR2 YYNGEE. The sequencing sample was made of PBMCs. V and J are TRBV9 and TRBJ1-1; no firm D call. The TCR sequence derives from an older woman in good health and CMV-seropositive. The CDR3 is CASSVQTGNTEAFF. The CDR3 bases are TGTGCCAGCAGCGTCCAAACGGGGAACACTGAAGCTTTCTTT.